This TCR beta chain was found in a study of blood T cell repertoires in COVID-19. Study in general: Both acute and convalescent COVID-19 samples were obtained from the United States, Italy and Spain.

Germline V gene sequence: CDR1 GTSNPN, CDR2 SVGIG (reference sequence). J was trimmed by 3 bases and V by 2 bases; bases with no gene match: 3. There are 14 residues in the CDR3. The repertoire was sequenced with immunoSEQ multiplex PCR; TCRdb's copy has only in-frame clones and lacks some. The data show roughly 700,000 clones, about 87% seen once. The sequencing input was peripheral blood. The clonotype originates from a woman aged 18-29 years with acute or convalescent COVID-19. V gene TRBV30 combines with J gene TRBJ2-7; TRBD1 matches at 11 bases. The CDR3 DNA follows: TGTGCCTGGAGTACCGGGACAGGGGGCTACGAGCAGTACTTC. Translation gives CAWSTGTGGYEQYF.